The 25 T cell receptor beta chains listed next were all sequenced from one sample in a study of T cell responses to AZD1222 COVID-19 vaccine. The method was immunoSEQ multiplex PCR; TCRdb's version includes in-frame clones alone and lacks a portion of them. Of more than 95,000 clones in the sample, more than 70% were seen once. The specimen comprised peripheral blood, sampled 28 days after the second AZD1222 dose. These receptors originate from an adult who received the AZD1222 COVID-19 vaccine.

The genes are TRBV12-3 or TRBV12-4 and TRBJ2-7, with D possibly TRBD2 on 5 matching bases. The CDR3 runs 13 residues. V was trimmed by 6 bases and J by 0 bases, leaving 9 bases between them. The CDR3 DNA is TGTGCCAGCAGCCCGGACTCCTCCTACGAGCAGTACTTC. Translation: CASSPDSSYEQYF.

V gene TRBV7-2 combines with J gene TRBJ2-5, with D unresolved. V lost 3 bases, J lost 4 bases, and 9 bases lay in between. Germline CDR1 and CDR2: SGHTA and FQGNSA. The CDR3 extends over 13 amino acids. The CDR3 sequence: CASSFLHGETQYF. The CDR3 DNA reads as TGTGCCAGCAGCTTCCTACACGGAGAGACCCAGTACTTC.

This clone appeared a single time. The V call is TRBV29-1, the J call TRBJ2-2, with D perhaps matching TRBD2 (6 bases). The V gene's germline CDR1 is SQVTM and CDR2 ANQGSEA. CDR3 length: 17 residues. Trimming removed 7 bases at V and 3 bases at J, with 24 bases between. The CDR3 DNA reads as TGCAGCGCCATCCATTGGGGGGAAGGGCAGTACACCGGGGAGCTGTTTTTT. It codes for CSAIHWGEGQYTGELFF.

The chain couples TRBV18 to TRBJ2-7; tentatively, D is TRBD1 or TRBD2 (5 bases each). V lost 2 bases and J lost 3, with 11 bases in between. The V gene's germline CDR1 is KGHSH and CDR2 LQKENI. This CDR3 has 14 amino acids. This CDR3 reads CASSPELDSYEQYF. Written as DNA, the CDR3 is TGTGCCAGCTCACCAGAACTAGACAGCTACGAGCAGTACTTC.

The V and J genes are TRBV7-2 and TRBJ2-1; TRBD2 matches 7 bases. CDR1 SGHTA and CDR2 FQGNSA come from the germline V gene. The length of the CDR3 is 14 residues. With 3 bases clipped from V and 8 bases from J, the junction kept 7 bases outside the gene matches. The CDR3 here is CASSFWGGSDEQFF. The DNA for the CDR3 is TGTGCCAGCAGCTTTTGGGGGGGGAGCGATGAGCAGTTCTTC. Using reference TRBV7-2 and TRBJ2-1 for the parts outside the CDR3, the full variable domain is GAGVSQSPSNKVTEKGKDVELRCDPISGHTALYWYRQSLGQGLEFLIYFQGNSAPDKSGLPSDRFSAERTGGSVSTLTIQRTQQEDSAVYLCASSFWGGSDEQFFGPGTRLTVL.

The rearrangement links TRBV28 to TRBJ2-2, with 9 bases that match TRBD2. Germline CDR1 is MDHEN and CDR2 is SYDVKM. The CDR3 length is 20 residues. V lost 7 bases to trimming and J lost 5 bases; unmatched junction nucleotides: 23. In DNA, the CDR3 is TGTGCCAGCACCAGACTCCCGACAGGGATTGGTAGCGGGGGTACCGGGGAGCTGTTTTTT. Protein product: CASTRLPTGIGSGGTGELFF.

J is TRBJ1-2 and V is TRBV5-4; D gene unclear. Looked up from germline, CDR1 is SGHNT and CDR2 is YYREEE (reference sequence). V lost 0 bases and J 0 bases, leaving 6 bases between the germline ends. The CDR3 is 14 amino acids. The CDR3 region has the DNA TGTGCCAGCAGCTTGGGCGGGGCTAACTATGGCTACACCTTC. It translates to CASSLGGANYGYTF.

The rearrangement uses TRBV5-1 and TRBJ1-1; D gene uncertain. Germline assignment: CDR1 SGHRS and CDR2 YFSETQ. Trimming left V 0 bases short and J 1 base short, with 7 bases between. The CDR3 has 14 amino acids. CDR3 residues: CASSLAPENTEAFF. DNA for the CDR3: TGCGCCAGCAGCTTGGCCCCAGAGAACACTGAAGCTTTCTTT.

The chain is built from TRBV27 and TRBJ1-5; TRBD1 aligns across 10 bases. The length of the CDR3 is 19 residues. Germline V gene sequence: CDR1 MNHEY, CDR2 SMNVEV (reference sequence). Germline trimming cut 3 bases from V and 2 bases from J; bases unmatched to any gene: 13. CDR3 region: CASSFGGGQGLIGNQPQHF. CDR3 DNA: TGTGCCAGCAGTTTTGGAGGGGGACAGGGGCTTATAGGCAATCAGCCCCAGCATTTT.

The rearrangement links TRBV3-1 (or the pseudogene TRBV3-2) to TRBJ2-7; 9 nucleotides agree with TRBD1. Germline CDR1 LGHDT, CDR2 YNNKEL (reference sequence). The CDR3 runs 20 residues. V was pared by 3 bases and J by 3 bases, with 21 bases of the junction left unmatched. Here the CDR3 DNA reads TGTGCCAGCAGCCAGGGCTTACCGGGACAGGGCCCTCTGGGCGGCTACGAGCAGTACTTC. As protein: CASSQGLPGQGPLGGYEQYF.

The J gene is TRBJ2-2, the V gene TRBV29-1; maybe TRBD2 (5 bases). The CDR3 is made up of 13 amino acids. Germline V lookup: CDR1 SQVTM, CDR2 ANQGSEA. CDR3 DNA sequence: TGCCTCGCGGGCCCTCTTCATACCGGGGAGCTGTTTTTT. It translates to CLAGPLHTGELFF.

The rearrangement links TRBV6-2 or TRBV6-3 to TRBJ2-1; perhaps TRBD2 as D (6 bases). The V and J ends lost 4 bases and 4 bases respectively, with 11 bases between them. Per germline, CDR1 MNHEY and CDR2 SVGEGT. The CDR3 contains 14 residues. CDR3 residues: CASSSLRGYNEQFF. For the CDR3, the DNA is TGTGCCAGCAGTTCTCTTCGGGGGTACAATGAGCAGTTCTTC.

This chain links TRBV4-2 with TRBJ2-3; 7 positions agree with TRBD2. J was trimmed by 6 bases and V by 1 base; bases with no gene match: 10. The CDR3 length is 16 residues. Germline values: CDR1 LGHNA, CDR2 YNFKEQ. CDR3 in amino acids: CASSQGLVSGSDTQYF. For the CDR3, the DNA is TGTGCCAGCAGCCAAGGATTGGTTAGCGGGTCGGATACGCAGTATTTT.

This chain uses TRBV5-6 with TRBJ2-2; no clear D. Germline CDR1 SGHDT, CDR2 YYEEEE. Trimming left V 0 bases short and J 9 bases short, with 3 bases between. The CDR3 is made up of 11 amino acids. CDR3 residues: CASSLARELFF. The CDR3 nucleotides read TGTGCCAGCAGCTTGGCGAGGGAGCTGTTTTTT.

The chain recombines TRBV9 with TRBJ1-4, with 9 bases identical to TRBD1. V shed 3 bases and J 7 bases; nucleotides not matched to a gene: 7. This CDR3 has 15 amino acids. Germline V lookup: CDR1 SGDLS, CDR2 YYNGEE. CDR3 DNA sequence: TGTGCCAGCAGCGCCCGGACAGGGGAAGGTGAAAAACTGTTTTTT. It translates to CASSARTGEGEKLFF.

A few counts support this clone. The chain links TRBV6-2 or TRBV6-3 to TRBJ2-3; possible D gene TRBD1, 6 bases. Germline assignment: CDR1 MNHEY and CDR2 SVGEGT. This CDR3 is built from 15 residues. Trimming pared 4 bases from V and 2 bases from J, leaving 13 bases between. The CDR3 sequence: CASSSGAAATDTQYF. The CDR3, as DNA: TGTGCCAGCAGTTCAGGGGCAGCAGCCACAGATACGCAGTATTTT.

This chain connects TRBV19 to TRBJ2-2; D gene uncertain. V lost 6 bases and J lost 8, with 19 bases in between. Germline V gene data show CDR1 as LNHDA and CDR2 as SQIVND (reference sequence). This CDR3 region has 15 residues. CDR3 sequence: CASRIGLGKSGELFF. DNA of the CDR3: TGTGCCAGTAGAATTGGTTTGGGGAAGTCTGGGGAGCTGTTTTTT.

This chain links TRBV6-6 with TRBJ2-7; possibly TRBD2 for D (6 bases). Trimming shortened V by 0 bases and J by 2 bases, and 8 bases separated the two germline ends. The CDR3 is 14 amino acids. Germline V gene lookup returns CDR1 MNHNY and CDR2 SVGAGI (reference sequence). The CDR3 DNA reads TGTGCCAGCAGTTACTCTGCGGGACCCTACGAGCAGTACTTC. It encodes CASSYSAGPYEQYF.

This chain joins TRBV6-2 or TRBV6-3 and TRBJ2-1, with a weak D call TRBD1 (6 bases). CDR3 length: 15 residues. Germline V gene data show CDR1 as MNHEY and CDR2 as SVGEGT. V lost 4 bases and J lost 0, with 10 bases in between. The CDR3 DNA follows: TGTGCCAGCAGTTGGGGGCATAGCTCCTACAATGAGCAGTTCTTC. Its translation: CASSWGHSSYNEQFF.

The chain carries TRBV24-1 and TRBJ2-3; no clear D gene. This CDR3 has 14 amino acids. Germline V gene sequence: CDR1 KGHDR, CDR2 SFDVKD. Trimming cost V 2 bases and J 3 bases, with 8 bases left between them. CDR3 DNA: TGTGCCACCAGTGATTCGGGTGAGACAGATACGCAGTATTTT. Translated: CATSDSGETDTQYF.

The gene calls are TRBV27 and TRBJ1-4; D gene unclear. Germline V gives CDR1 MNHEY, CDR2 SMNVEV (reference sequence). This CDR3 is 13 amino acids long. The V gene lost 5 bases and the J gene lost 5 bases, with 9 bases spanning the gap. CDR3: CASSTDGNEKLFF. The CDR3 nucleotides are TGTGCCAGCAGTACGGACGGAAATGAAAAACTGTTTTTT.

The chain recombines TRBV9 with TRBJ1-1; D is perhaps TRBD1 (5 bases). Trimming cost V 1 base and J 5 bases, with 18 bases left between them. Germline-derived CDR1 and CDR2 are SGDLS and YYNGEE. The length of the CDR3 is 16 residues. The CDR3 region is CASSVTIGGKGTEAFF. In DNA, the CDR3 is TGTGCCAGCAGCGTAACAATCGGGGGAAAGGGTACTGAAGCTTTCTTT.

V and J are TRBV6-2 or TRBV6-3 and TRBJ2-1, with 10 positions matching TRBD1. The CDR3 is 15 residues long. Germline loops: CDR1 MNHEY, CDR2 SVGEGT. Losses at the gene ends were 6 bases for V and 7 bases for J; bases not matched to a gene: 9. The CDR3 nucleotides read TGTGCCAGCAGCGCCCGACAGGGGGCATGGAATGAGCAGTTCTTC. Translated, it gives CASSARQGAWNEQFF.

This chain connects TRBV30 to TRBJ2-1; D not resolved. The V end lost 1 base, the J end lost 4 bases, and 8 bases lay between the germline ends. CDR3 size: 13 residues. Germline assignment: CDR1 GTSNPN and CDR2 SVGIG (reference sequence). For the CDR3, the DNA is TGTGCCTGGAGTGCCCCCCATTACAATGAGCAGTTCTTC. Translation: CAWSAPHYNEQFF. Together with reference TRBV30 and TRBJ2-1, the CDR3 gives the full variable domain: SQTIHQWPATLVQPVGSPLSLECTVEGTSNPNLYWYRQAAGRGLQLLFYSVGIGQISSEVPQNLSASRPQDRQFILSSKKLLLSDSGFYLCAWSAPHYNEQFFGPGTRLTVL.

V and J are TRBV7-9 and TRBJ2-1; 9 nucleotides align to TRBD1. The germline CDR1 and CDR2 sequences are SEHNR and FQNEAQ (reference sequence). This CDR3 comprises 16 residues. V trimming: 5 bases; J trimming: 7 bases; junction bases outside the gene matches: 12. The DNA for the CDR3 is TGTGCCAGCAGCCATATTCCGGGACAGGGTGTAAATGAGCAGTTCTTC. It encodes CASSHIPGQGVNEQFF.